This paragraph reports one T cell receptor (beta chain). These data are taken from a study of T cell changes during pregnancy in multiple sclerosis. The data were produced by immunoSEQ multiplex PCR, yet TCRdb's version contains in-frame clones alone and is incomplete. The sample has over 25,000 clones, more than 85% seen once. The TCR was taken from a female donor with multiple sclerosis, enrolled in a pregnancy study. Sequences were derived from CD4+ T cells from peripheral blood mononuclear cells, sampled in the second trimester of pregnancy.

DNA of the CDR3: TGTGCCAGCAGCCCAGGGTTAGTCTCCGGTGAAGCTTTCTTT. Translating it yields CASSPGLVSGEAFF. The rearrangement joins TRBV11-2 to TRBJ1-1, with a tentative D call TRBD1 (5 bases). With 5 bases removed from V and 7 bases from J, the gap between germline ends came to 17 bases. Looked up from germline, CDR1 is SGHAT and CDR2 is FQNNGV. The CDR3 has 14 amino acids.